These 11 T cell receptor beta chains were sequenced from one sample in a study of T cell responses to AZD1222 COVID-19 vaccine. Assay: immunoSEQ multiplex PCR; the TCRdb copy retains only in-frame clones and omits some. The repertoire holds roughly 250,000 clones, approximately 95% seen once, with approximately 0.52% in the top ten. The sequences come from peripheral blood, collected on day 0 of AZD1222 vaccination. These receptors were obtained from an adult in good health.

The chain has TRBV12-3 or TRBV12-4 and TRBJ1-2, with TRBD1 identical over 7 bases. V gave up 6 bases and J gave up 8 bases; unmatched junction bases: 6. The CDR3 spans 12 residues. CDR3 in DNA: TGTGCCAGCAGGCAGGGGGGAAGGGGCTACACCTTC. Protein: CASRQGGRGYTF.

The V and J genes are TRBV3-1 (or the pseudogene TRBV3-2) and TRBJ2-1; no firm D call. The CDR3 is made up of 14 amino acids. Germline CDR1 is LGHDT and CDR2 is YNNKEL (reference sequence). V was pared by 4 bases and J by 9 bases, with 16 bases between. CDR3 loop: CASSPHRAASEQFF. In DNA, the CDR3 is TGTGCCAGCAGCCCCCATAGGGCCGCCAGTGAGCAGTTCTTC.

The V call is TRBV3-1 (or the pseudogene TRBV3-2), the J call TRBJ2-6, with 8 bases identical to TRBD1. The V segment lost 4 bases and the J segment 2 bases; nucleotides outside the gene matches: 10. CDR1 is LGHDT and CDR2 is YNNKEL in the germline V gene (reference sequence). The CDR3 is 18 residues long. This chain's CDR3 is CASSPSSPGGTGANVLTF. DNA of the CDR3: TGTGCCAGCAGCCCCTCGAGCCCAGGGGGCACTGGGGCCAACGTCCTGACTTTC.

The CDR3 protein is CASSLRQGQYF. The CDR3 region has the DNA TGTGCCAGCAGTCTAAGGCAGGGCCAGTACTTC. This rearrangement joins TRBV28 to TRBJ2-7; TRBD1 is a possible D gene (5 bases). Trimming removed 5 bases at V and 10 bases at J, with 12 bases between. Germline V gene data show CDR1 as MDHEN and CDR2 as SYDVKM. The CDR3 length is 11 residues.

This chain uses TRBV13 with TRBJ1-1, with a weak D call TRBD1 (5 bases). The germline V and J ends were trimmed by 1 base and 2 bases, with 14 bases remaining between them. Germline values: CDR1 PRHDT, CDR2 FYEKMQ (reference sequence). The CDR3 covers 16 residues. The CDR3 nucleotides read TGTGCCAGCAGCTTAGAGCAGGGAAGACTTAACACTGAAGCTTTCTTT. Its protein is CASSLEQGRLNTEAFF.

The chain uses TRBV10-3 and TRBJ2-5; maybe TRBD1 (6 bases). V was shortened by 0 bases and J by 2 bases, with 7 bases between the two germline ends. Germline CDR1 is ENHRY and CDR2 is SYGVKD. This CDR3 spans 14 amino acids. The CDR3 reads CAISESTGQETQYF. Written as DNA, the CDR3 is TGTGCCATCAGTGAGTCGACAGGTCAAGAGACCCAGTACTTC.

This clone was found once. Other nucleotide sequences from this sample produce the same CDR3. The rearrangement uses TRBV28 and TRBJ2-7; D unresolved. This CDR3 has 11 amino acids. Trimming shortened V by 6 bases and J by 4 bases, and 7 bases separated the two germline ends. Germline loops: CDR1 MDHEN, CDR2 SYDVKM. Here the CDR3 reads CASSLGYEQYF. For the CDR3, the DNA is TGTGCCAGCAGCCTTGGGTACGAGCAGTACTTC.

The chain uses TRBV19 and TRBJ2-6, with no clear D. This CDR3 has 15 residues. Germline lookup yields CDR1 LNHDA and CDR2 SQIVND (reference sequence). V lost 1 base and J lost 0, with 4 bases in between. CDR3: CASSIGASGANVLTF. CDR3 nucleotide sequence: TGTGCCAGTAGTATAGGGGCCTCTGGGGCCAACGTCCTGACTTTC.

This chain uses TRBV19 with TRBJ1-4; D perhaps matches TRBD1 (5 bases). Trimming cost V 0 bases and J 10 bases, with 12 bases left between them. CDR3 length: 14 amino acids. Germline values: CDR1 LNHDA, CDR2 SQIVND (reference sequence). The CDR3 sequence is CASSIDGRRGKLFF. The CDR3 coding sequence is TGTGCCAGTAGTATAGACGGTCGAAGGGGAAAACTGTTTTTT.

This clone was seen only a few times. The V call is TRBV20-1, the J call TRBJ1-5; D is possibly TRBD1 (5 bases). Between the trimmed V and J ends, which lost 3 bases and 8 bases, there was a span of 14 bases. From germline, CDR1 is DFQATT and CDR2 SNEGSKA (reference sequence). CDR3 size: 13 residues. The DNA of the CDR3 is TGCAGTGCTAGTGGGCAGGGAAACGAGCCCCAGCATTTT. Translated, it gives CSASGQGNEPQHF.

This clone turned up a few times. The chain joins TRBV9 to TRBJ1-3, with TRBD1 matching 7 bases. The CDR3 extends over 16 amino acids. Germline V CDR1 and CDR2: SGDLS, YYNGEE. With V trimmed by 4 bases and J by 7 bases, 14 bases remained unmatched. CDR3 protein: CASSYLGDSQGNTIYF. Written as DNA, the CDR3 is TGTGCCAGCAGCTACCTTGGGGACAGTCAAGGTAACACCATATATTTT. Full variable domain (remainder filled in from reference TRBV9 and TRBJ1-3): DSGVTQTPKHLITATGQRVTLRCSPRSGDLSVYWYQQSLDQGLQFLIQYYNGEERAKGNILERFSAQQFPDLHSELNLSSLELGDSALYFCASSYLGDSQGNTIYFGEGSWLTVV.